This T cell receptor beta chain was profiled in a study of tumor-infiltrating lymphocytes in primary liver carcinoma. Study-level results: Top-250-clone fractions were significantly higher in tumors than in blood (p = 0.039). Tumor region pairs shared more overlap than did tumor-adjacent and tumor-blood pairs.

From about 19-30 mg of unsorted bulk tissue, DNA and RNA were co-extracted together. Points on this clonotype: Antigen specificity is unknown. A junction end diverges from the germline sequence, so it may reflect a read error.

From about 0.5 ug of total RNA, TCR beta-specific cDNA was reverse-transcribed using a constant-region primer. Slightly modified ARM-PCR, run as three nested multiplex PCR rounds, produced the TCR beta libraries. MiXCR, applied by TCRdb to the multiplex PCR reads, yields one record per CDR3 protein. The data contain about 37,000 distinct CDR3 sequences, roughly 73% of them seen just once; the ten biggest clones take up around two fifths. Input material: tumor-adjacent normal liver tissue. The sequence was collected from a man between 40 and 49 years old with primary liver carcinoma and hepatitis B virus infection.

CDR3 DNA: TGTGCCTGGAGGGGTGGGCTTCAAGAGACCCAGAACTTC. Its translation: CAWRGGLQETQNF. The J gene is TRBJ2-5, the V gene TRBV30; D ambiguous. Germline assignment: CDR1 GTSNPN and CDR2 SVGIG (reference sequence). The CDR3 has 13 residues.